This T cell receptor (beta chain) was captured by sequencing in a study of cytomegalovirus exposure and HLA in healthy donors. Donors were nominally healthy when sampled, though unrecorded immune exposures were likely. Study outcomes and limitations: In a later analysis, TCR beta V- and J-gene trimming was associated with a missense DCLRE1C variant.

On this clone itself: Its antigen is currently unknown.

13 Jbeta primers and 60 Vbeta primers were used for the PCR. TCRdb keeps only in-frame clones here, not all; method: immunoSEQ multiplex PCR. Counted here are about 140,000 clones, approximately 80% occurring once; the ten biggest clones make up 2.5% to 3.5%. V dropped 3 bases and J dropped 1 base, with 10 bases sitting between them. This CDR3 is 15 amino acids long. The germline V gene encodes CDR1 MNHEY and CDR2 SMNVEV (reference sequence). Sequenced input: PBMCs. The source is a male donor in good health and CMV-seronegative. V gene TRBV27 combines with J gene TRBJ1-5; no reliable D call. CDR3 in DNA: TGTGCCAGCAGTTTCGCCTGGGCGAGCAATCAGCCCCAGCATTTT. This codes for CASSFAWASNQPQHF.